This TCR beta chain was profiled in a study of CD8 T cells in ankylosing spondylitis. Study-level points and caveats: A motif in TCR beta, a set of several highly homologous variants, appeared characteristic of ankylosing spondylitis blood.

Quantitative 5'-RACE with molecular barcodes produced the TCR beta libraries. MiXCR, applied by TCRdb to the 5' RACE reads, yields one record per CDR3 protein. The sample yields almost 400,000 distinct CDR3 sequences, 20% to 25% seen once. As to this clonotype: Its matching antigen is unknown.

CDR3 length: 11 residues. CDR1 DFQATT and CDR2 SNEGSKA come from the germline V gene (reference sequence). The rearrangement uses TRBV20-1 and TRBJ1-1; D gene unclear. Sequencing was performed on blood, either unsorted or a sorted T cell fraction (not recorded which). The sequence was obtained from a male donor with ankylosing spondylitis. CDR3 amino acids: CRFAVNTEAFF. The CDR3 nucleotides read TGCAGATTCGCCGTAAACACTGAAGCTTTCTTT.